One T cell receptor beta chain is described in this entry. Its antigen remains unidentified. The sample belongs to a study of T-cell memory formation after mild COVID-19. At the level of the study: Largely donor-specific sequence clusters came from a couple of donors. Study-level points and caveats: Pre-infection memory held some responding clones, suggesting pre-existing cross-reactive T cells responded. Mostly located in CM and EM were contracting CD4+ clones, with contracting CD8+ clones located in EMRA.

A single record per CDR3 protein comes from TCRdb applying MiXCR to the 5' RACE reads. Among 470,000 or so distinct CDR3 sequences listed, more than 15% were seen once. This clonotype originated in a man aged 18 to 35 who had mild COVID-19 (a few samples of this study predate the infection). Cell type and time point are not known. The specimen sequenced was PBMCs or a T cell subset sorted from them (not recorded which).

The CDR3 DNA reads TGTGCCAGCAGTATTACAGGGCGCGACATTCAGTACTTC. Protein sequence: CASSITGRDIQYF. This sequence joins TRBV6-2 or TRBV6-3 and TRBJ2-4; tentatively, D is TRBD1 (6 bases). Trimming took 5 bases from V and 8 from J, leaving 13 bases between them. In germline, CDR1 is MNHEY, CDR2 SVGEGT. The CDR3 consists of 13 residues.